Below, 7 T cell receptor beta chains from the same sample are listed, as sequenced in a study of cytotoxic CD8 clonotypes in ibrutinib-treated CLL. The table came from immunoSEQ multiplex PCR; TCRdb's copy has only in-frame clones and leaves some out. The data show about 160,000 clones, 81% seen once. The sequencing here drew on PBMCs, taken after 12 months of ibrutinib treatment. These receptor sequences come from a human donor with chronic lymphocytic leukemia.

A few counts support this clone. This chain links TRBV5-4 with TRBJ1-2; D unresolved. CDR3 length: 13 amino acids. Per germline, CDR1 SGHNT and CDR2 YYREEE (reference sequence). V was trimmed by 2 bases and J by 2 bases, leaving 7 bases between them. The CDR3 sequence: CASSLQQNYGYTF. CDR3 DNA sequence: TGTGCCAGCAGCTTACAACAGAACTATGGCTACACCTTC.

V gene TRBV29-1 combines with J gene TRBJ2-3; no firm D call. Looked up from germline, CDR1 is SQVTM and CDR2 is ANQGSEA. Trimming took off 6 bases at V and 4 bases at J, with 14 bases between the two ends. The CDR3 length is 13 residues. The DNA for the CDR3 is TGCAGCGTCGCAGGCCGAGTCTCAGATACGCAGTATTTT. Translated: CSVAGRVSDTQYF.

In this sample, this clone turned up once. The CDR3 nucleotides read TGTGCCAGCACCCCTGGGACAGGGTGGGCAGATACGCAGTATTTT. Translated, it gives CASTPGTGWADTQYF. The V call is TRBV6-1, the J call TRBJ2-3; 9 bases line up with TRBD1. This CDR3 has 15 residues. The trim removed 7 bases at V and 4 bases at J, leaving 9 bases unmatched. Germline V lookup: CDR1 MNHNS, CDR2 SASEGT.

CDR3 DNA sequence: TGTGCCAGCAGCCTGGACGCGCTGTCCTACGAGCAGTACTTC. Translating gives CASSLDALSYEQYF. The V gene is TRBV5-4, the J gene TRBJ2-7; D call uncertain. CDR1 and CDR2 (germline): SGHNT, YYREEE (reference sequence). Trimming took off 4 bases at V and 1 base at J, with 12 bases between the two ends. CDR3 size: 14 residues.

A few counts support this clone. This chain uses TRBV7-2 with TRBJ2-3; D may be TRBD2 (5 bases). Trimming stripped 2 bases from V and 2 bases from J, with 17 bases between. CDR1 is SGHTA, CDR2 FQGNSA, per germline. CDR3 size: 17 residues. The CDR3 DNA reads TGTGCCAGCAGCTTACGAGGGCGGGCCGGAGACACAGATACGCAGTATTTT. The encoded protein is CASSLRGRAGDTDTQYF. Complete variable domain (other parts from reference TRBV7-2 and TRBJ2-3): GAGVSQSPSNKVTEKGKDVELRCDPISGHTALYWYRQSLGQGLEFLIYFQGNSAPDKSGLPSDRFSAERTGGSVSTLTIQRTQQEDSAVYLCASSLRGRAGDTDTQYFGPGTRLTVL.

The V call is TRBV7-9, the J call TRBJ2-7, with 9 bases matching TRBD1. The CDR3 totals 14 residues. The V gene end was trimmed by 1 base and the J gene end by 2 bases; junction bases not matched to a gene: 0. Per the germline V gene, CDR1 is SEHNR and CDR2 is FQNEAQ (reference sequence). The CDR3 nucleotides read TGTGCCAGCAGCTTAGGGACAGGGGCCTACGAGCAGTACTTC. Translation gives CASSLGTGAYEQYF.

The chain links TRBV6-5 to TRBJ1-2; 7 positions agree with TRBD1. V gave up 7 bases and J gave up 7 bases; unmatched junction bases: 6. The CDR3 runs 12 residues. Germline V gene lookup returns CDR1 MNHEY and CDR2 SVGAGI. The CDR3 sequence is CASTDRASGYTF. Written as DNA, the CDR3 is TGTGCCAGCACCGACAGGGCCAGTGGCTACACCTTC.